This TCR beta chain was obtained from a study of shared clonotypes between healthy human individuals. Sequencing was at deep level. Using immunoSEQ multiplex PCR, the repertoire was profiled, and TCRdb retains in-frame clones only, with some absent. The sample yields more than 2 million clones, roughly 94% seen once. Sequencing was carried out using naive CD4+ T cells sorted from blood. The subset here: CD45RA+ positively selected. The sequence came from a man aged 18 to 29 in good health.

CDR3: CASSLSGGEETQYF. The CDR3 DNA sequence: TGTGCCAGCAGCTTGAGCGGGGGAGAAGAGACCCAGTACTTC. The chain employs TRBV5-4 and TRBJ2-5; 8 bases agree with TRBD2. Germline V lookup: CDR1 SGHNT, CDR2 YYREEE (reference sequence). CDR3 length equals 14 residues. The V gene end was trimmed by 1 base and the J gene end by 3 bases; junction bases not matched to a gene: 2.